This TCR beta chain was retrieved from a study of cytotoxic CD8 clonotypes in ibrutinib-treated CLL (dated by TCRdb to 2020 to 2023). Background for the entire study: In this cohort, approximately 15 patients were treatment-naive and under 13 were relapsed/refractory, while some 18 had unmutated IGHV. All remission and progressive disease samples were collected while patients were still receiving ibrutinib. Cryopreserved peripheral blood mononuclear cells were collected at three points: before therapy, at response, and at either sustained remission or disease progression. Partial responses were observed in around 25 patients and complete responses in 2; after a median follow-up of around 68 months, remission was maintained in roughly 14 patients and progression was observed in about twelve. Longitudinal samples were available for about 30% of the 86 trial participants. On average, each sample had roughly 230,000 productive templates and approximately 100,000 productive rearrangements. Samples at response were collected after a median of about 12 months of treatment, with a range of about 6 to 40 months.

V and J lose 1 base and 0 bases, and a span of 17 bases separates them. CDR1 and CDR2, per the germline V gene, are SGHDT and YYEEEE. There are 18 amino acids in the CDR3, from cysteine to phenylalanine inclusive. Of the read, only the CDR3 DNA is kept; its 54 bases are in frame from base 1. Study-level results and caveats: Public clonotypes were found to be uncommon and were observed to contract or remain stable during treatment; the increase in clonality was shown to reflect expansion of private clonotypes at ibrutinib response. At ibrutinib response clonality went up, during sustained remission it held steady, and at progression it dropped back toward baseline. Baseline clonality exceeded that of age-matched healthy donors and correlated strongly with circulating CD8+ T-cell counts. Sampling times were not matched between patients in sustained remission and patients whose disease was progressing, and lymph node repertoires were not examined.

Each clonotype received, on average, around 9.6x coverage in deep resolution sequencing performed on a MiSeq, where the target depth lay between 1 in 1 million and 1 in 200,000 T cells. TCR beta libraries were generated with the immunoSEQ hsTCRB Kit. From the authors' description of their analysis: ImmunoSEQ Data Assistant and ImmunoSEQ Analyzer were used for data analysis, and V, D and J genes were assigned according to IMGT definitions. Clonality was computed as one minus normalized Shannon entropy of productive rearrangement frequencies, ranging from 0 to 1. Only overrepresented clonotypes making up at least 0.05% of the repertoire of each patient were included in the public clonotype analysis. Repertoires from around 13 age-matched healthy donors in immuneACCESS were used as clonality controls. Not all clones reach the TCRdb copy of this immuneACCESS table, which keeps in-frame sequences only. Checked studies attribute under half of the gap to unresolved V genes and leave the rest unexplained. That table supplies the V and J calls and clone size; D and trimming were determined from the DNA. The sample includes roughly 15,000 clones, with about 55% observed a single time. The biggest ten clones account for nearly 35% of the sample.

As to this clone: Its antigen remains unidentified. Base quality data are lacking; no much larger clone is found one base away.

For TCR beta library preparation, roughly 2 micrograms of genomic DNA were extracted from the cryopreserved PBMCs. High-throughput TCR beta sequencing was performed on longitudinal blood samples from CLL patients receiving ibrutinib monotherapy. The patients took part in an open-label, single-center phase 2 trial of ibrutinib monotherapy. Sequencing used PBMCs, obtained at an approximately 23-month disease-progression time point, from a patient treated with ibrutinib. This TCR was recovered from a human donor with chronic lymphocytic leukemia. The sequence links TRBV5-6 to TRBJ2-1, with no reliable assignment of the D segment. The encoded CDR3 is CASSLSWSWSSSYNEQFF. In nucleotides, the sequence is TGTGCCAGCAGCTTGTCATGGTCATGGTCGAGCTCCTACAATGAGCAGTTCTTC.